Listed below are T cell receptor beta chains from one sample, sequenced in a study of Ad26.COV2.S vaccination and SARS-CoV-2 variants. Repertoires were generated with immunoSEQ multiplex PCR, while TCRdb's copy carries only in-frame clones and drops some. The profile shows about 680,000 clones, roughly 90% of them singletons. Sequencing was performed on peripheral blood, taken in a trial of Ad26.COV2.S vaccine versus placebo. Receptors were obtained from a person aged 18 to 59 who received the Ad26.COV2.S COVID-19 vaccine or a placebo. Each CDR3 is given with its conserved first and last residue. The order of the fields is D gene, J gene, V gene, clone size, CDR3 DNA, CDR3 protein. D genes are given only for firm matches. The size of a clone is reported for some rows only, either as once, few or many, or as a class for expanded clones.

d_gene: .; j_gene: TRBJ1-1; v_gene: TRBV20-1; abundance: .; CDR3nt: TGCAGTGCTGAAAGGGGCACTGAAGCTTTCTTT; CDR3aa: CSAERGTEAFF
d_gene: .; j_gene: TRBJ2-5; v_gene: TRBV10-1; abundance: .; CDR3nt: TGCGCCAGCAGTGAGTCCGGACGCAACTACCAAGAGACCCAGTACTTC; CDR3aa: CASSESGRNYQETQYF
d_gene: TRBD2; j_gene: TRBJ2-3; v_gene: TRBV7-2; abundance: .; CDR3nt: TGTGCCAGCAGCGTTGGCGGGGGGGCTAGCACAGATACGCAGTATTTT; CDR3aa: CASSVGGGASTDTQYF
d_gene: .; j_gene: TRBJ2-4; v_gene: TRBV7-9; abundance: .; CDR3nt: TGTGCCAGCAGCCCAAGGGGACTAGCCAAAAACATTCAGTACTTC; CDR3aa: CASSPRGLAKNIQYF
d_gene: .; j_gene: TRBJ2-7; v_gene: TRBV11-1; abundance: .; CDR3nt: TGTGCCAGCAGCTTAAGTTGGGGCGGGTCCTACGAGCAGTACTTC; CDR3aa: CASSLSWGGSYEQYF
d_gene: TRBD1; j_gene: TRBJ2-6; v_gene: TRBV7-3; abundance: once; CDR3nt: TGTGCCAGCAGCTTAGGGACAGCCTTCTCTGGGGCCAACGTCCTGACTTTC; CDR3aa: CASSLGTAFSGANVLTF
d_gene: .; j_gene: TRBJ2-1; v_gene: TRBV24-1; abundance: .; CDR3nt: TGTGCCACCAGTGATCCGGACAGACCCAACAATGAGCAGTTCTTC; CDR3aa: CATSDPDRPNNEQFF
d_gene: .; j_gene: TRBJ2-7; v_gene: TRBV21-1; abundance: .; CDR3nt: TGTGCCAGCAGCAACGGAGAACAGAGACCTTGTTCCCCCTACGAGCAGTACTTC; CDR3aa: CASSNGEQRPCSPYEQYF
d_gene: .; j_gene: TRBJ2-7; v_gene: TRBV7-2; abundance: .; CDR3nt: TGTGCCAGCAGCTTATGGGGGTCCTACGAGCAGTACTTC; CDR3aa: CASSLWGSYEQYF
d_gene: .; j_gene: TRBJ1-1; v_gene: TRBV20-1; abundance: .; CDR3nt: TGCAGTGCTAGTCTTTCTCGGACCCGGGGGGAGGAGGCTTTCTTT; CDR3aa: CSASLSRTRGEEAFF
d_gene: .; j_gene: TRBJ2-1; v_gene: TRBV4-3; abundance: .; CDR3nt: TGCGCCAGCAGCCCCAGAGGGCAGGTACTAAAATACTACAATGAGCAGTTCTTC; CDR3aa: CASSPRGQVLKYYNEQFF
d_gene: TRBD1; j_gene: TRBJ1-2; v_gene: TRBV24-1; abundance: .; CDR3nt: TGTGCCACCAGAGACAGGGGAGAGGATGGCTACACCTTC; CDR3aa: CATRDRGEDGYTF
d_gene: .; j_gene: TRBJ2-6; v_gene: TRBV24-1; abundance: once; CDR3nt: TGTGCCACCAGTGGCCGTTTCGGGAGCTCTGGGGCCAACGTCCTGACTTTC; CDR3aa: CATSGRFGSSGANVLTF
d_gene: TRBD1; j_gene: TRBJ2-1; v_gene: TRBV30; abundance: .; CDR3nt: TGTGCCTGGAGTCAAGGCCGGGACAGGGGGTTCAATGAGCAGTTCTTC; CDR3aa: CAWSQGRDRGFNEQFF
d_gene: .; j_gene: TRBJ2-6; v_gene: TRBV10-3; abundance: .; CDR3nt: TGTGCCGGAGGAACTGGGGCCAACGTCCTGACTTTC; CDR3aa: CAGGTGANVLTF
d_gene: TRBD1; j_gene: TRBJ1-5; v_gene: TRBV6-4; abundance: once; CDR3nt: TGTGCCAGCAGTGACTCGACGCAGGGGGATCAGCCCCAGCATTTT; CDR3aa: CASSDSTQGDQPQHF
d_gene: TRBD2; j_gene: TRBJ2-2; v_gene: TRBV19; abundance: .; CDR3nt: TGTGCCAGTAGTAAATCGGGAGGTGGAAACACCGGGGAGCTGTTTTTT; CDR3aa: CASSKSGGGNTGELFF
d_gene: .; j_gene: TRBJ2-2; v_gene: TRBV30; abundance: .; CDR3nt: TGTGCCTGGAGGGGGGACTCGTACACCGGGGAGCTGTTTTTT; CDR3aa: CAWRGDSYTGELFF
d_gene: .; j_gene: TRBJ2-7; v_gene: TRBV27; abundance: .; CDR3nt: TGTGCCAGCAGTCGGGGACTGCCAGCCTACGAGCAGTACTTC; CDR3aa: CASSRGLPAYEQYF
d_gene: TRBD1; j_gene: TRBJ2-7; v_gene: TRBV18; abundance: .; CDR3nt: TGTGCCAGCTCACCGATGATGACAGGGGTTTCCTACGAGCAGTACTTC; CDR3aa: CASSPMMTGVSYEQYF
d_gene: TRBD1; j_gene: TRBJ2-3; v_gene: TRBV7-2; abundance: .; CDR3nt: TGTGCCAGCAGCTTACAAGGGACAGGGGCAGATACGCAGTATTTT; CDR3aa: CASSLQGTGADTQYF
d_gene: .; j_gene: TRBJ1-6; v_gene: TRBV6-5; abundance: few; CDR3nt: TGTGCCAGCAAAACAGGACAGTCTAATTCACCCCTCCACTTT; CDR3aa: CASKTGQSNSPLHF
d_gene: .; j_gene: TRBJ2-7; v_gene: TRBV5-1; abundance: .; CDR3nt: TGCGCCAGCAGAGGGGAGGTTAGCGGTTACGAGCAGTACTTC; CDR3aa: CASRGEVSGYEQYF
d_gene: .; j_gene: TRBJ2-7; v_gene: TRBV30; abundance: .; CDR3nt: TGTGCCTGGAGTCCTGCCGGCACAGGAGACCACGAGCAGTACTTC; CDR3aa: CAWSPAGTGDHEQYF
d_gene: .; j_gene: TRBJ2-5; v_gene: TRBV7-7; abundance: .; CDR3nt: TGTGCTAGCAGCCAAGAGGGAGCGACTCCCCCCCAAGAGACCCAGTACTTC; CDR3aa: CASSQEGATPPQETQYF